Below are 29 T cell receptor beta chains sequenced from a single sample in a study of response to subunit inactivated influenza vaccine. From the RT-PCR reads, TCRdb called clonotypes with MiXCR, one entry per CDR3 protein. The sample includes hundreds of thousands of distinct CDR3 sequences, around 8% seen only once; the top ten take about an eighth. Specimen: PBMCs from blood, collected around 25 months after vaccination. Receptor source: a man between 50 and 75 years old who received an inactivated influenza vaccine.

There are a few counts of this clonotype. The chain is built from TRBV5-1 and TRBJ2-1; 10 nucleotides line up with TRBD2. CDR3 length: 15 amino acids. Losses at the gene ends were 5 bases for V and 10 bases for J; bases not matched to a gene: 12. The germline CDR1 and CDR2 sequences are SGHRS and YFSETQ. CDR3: CASRFGTSDGREQFF. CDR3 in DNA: TGCGCCAGCAGGTTCGGGACTAGCGACGGAAGGGAGCAGTTCTTC. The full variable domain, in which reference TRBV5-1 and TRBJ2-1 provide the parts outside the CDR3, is KAGVTQTPRYLIKTRGQQVTLSCSPISGHRSVSWYQQTPGQGLQFLFEYFSETQRNKGNFPGRFSGRQFSNSRSEMNVSTLELGDSALYLCASRFGTSDGREQFFGPGTRLTVL.

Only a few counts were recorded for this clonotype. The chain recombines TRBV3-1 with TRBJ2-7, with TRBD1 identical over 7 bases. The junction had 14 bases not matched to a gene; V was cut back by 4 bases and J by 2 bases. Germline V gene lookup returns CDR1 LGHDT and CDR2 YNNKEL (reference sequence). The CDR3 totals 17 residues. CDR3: CASSRTPQMDRTYEQYF. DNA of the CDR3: TGTGCCAGCAGCCGCACGCCGCAAATGGACAGGACCTACGAGCAGTACTTC.

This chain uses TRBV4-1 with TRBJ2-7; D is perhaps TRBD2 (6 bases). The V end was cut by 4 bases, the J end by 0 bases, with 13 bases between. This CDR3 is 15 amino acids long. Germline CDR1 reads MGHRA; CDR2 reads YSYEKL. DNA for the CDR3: TGCGCCAGCAGCCTTAGGGAGGAGGGCTCCTACGAGCAGTACTTC. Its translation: CASSLREEGSYEQYF.

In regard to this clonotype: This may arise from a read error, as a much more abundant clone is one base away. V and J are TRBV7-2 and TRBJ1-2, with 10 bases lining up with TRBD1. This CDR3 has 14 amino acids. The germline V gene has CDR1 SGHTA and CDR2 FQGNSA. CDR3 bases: TGTGCCAGCAGCTCCGGGACAGGGGCCTATGACTACACCTTC. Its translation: CASSSGTGAYDYTF.

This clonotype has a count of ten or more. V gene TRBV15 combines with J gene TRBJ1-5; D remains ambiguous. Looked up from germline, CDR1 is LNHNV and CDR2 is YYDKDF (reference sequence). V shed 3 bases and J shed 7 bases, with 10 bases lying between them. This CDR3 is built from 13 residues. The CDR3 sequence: CATSREKRQPQHF. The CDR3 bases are TGTGCCACCAGCAGGGAGAAGAGACAGCCCCAGCATTTT.

The CDR3 bases are TGTGCCACCAGCAGAGATATCGGGGGGGGCTTGAATGAGCAGTTCTTC. Translating it yields CATSRDIGGGLNEQFF. The V and J genes are TRBV15 and TRBJ2-1; 8 positions match TRBD2. Germline CDR1 is LNHNV and CDR2 is YYDKDF (reference sequence). CDR3 size: 16 residues. The V and J ends lost 0 bases and 7 bases, in that order; junction bases with no gene match: 8. The entire variable domain, with the rest obtained from reference TRBV15 and TRBJ2-1, is as follows: DAMVIQNPRYQVTQFGKPVTLSCSQTLNHNVMYWYQQKSSQAPKLLFHYYDKDFNNEADTPDNFQSRRPNTSFCFLDIRSPGLGDTAMYLCATSRDIGGGLNEQFFGPGTRLTVL.

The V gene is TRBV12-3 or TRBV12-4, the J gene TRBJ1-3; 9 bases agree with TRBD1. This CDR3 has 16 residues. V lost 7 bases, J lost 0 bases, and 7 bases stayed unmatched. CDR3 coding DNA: TGTGCCAGCACCCGGGACAGGGTCAGCTCTGGAAACACCATATATTTT. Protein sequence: CASTRDRVSSGNTIYF.

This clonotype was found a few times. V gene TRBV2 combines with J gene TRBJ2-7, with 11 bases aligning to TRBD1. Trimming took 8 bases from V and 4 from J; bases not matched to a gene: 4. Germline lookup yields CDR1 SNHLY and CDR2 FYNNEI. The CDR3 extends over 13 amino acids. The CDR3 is CASLGQGEYEQYF. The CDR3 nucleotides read TGTGCCAGCCTGGGACAGGGGGAATACGAGCAGTACTTC.

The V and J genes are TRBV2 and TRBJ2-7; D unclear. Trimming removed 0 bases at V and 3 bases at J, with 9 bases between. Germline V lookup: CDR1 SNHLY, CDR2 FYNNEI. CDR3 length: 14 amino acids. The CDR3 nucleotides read TGTGCCAGCAGTGAAGCAGGGCTGAACTACGAGCAGTACTTC. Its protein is CASSEAGLNYEQYF. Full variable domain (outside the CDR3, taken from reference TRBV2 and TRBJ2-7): EPEVTQTPSHQVTQMGQEVILRCVPISNHLYFYWYRQILGQKVEFLVSFYNNEISEKSEIFDDQFSVERPDGSNFTLKIRSTKLEDSAMYFCASSEAGLNYEQYFGPGTRLTVT.

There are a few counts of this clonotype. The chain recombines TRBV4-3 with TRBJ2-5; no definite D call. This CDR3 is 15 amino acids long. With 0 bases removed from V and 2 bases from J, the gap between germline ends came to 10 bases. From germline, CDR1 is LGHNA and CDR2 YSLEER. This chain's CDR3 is CASSQDWLSQETQYF. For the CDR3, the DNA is TGCGCCAGCAGCCAAGATTGGCTATCTCAAGAGACCCAGTACTTC.

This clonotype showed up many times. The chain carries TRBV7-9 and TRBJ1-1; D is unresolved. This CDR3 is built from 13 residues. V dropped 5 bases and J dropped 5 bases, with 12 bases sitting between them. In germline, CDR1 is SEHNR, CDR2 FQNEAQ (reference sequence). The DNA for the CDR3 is TGTGCCAGCAGCCTTTGGACCGGGACTGAAGCTTTCTTT. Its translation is CASSLWTGTEAFF. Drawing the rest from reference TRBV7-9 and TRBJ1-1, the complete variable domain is DTGVSQNPRHKITKRGQNVTFRCDPISEHNRLYWYRQTLGQGPEFLTYFQNEAQLEKSRLLSDRFSAERPKGSFSTLEIQRTEQGDSAMYLCASSLWTGTEAFFGQGTRLTVV.

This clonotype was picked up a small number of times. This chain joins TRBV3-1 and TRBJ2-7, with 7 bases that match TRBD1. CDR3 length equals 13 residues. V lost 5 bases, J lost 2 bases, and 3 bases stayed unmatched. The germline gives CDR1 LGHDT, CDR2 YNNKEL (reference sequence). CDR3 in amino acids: CASSYRGAYEQYF. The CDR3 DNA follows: TGTGCCAGCAGCTACAGGGGCGCCTACGAGCAGTACTTC.

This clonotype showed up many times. In DNA, the CDR3 is TGTGCCAGCAGTTTATCACCGGACTATAGCAATCAGCCCCAGCATTTT. Translation: CASSLSPDYSNQPQHF. This chain joins TRBV28 and TRBJ1-5; D unresolved. Per germline, CDR1 MDHEN and CDR2 SYDVKM. The CDR3 has 16 residues. Trimming left V 1 base short and J 0 bases short, with 10 bases between.

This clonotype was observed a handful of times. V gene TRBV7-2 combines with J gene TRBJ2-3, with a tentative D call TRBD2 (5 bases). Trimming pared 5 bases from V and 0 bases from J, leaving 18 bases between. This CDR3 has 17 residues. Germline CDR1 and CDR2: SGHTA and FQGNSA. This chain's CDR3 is CASSGGSALPSTDTQYF. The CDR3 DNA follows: TGTGCCAGCAGCGGCGGGTCAGCCCTACCTAGCACAGATACGCAGTATTTT. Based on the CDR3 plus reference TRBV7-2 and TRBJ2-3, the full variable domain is GAGVSQSPSNKVTEKGKDVELRCDPISGHTALYWYRQSLGQGLEFLIYFQGNSAPDKSGLPSDRFSAERTGGSVSTLTIQRTQQEDSAVYLCASSGGSALPSTDTQYFGPGTRLTVL.

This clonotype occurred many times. The CDR3: CASSSPGDGYGYTF. The CDR3 bases are TGTGCCAGCAGTAGCCCCGGAGATGGCTATGGCTACACCTTC. The chain uses TRBV6-1 and TRBJ1-2; D is unclear. V was pared by 5 bases and J by 4 bases, with 14 bases between. The CDR3 length is 14 residues. CDR1 and CDR2 from the germline V gene are MNHNS and SASEGT.

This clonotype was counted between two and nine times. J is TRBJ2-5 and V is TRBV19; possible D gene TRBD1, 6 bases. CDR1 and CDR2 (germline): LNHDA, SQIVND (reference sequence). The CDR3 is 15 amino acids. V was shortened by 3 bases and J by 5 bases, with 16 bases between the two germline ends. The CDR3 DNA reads TGTGCCAGTAGTATGACCAACAGGGTCTACGAGACCCAGTACTTC. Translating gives CASSMTNRVYETQYF.

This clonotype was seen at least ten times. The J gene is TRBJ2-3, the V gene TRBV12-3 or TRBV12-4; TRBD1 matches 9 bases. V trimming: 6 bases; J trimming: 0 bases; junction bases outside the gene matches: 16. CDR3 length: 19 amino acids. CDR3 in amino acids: CASRRPTGGGGGSTDTQYF. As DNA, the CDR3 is TGTGCCAGCAGACGCCCGACAGGGGGTGGCGGGGGAAGCACAGATACGCAGTATTTT.

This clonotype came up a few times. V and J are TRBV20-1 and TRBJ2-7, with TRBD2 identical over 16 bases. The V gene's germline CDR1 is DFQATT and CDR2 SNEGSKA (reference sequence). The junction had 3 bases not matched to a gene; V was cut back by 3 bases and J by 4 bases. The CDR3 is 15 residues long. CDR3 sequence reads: CSASGTSGGAYEQYF. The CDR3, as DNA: TGCAGTGCTAGTGGGACTAGCGGGGGGGCGTACGAGCAGTACTTC.

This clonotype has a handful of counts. The CDR3 sequence is CASSRLAGVWEQYF. CDR3 in DNA: TGTGCCAGCAGTCGGCTAGCGGGAGTTTGGGAGCAGTACTTC. The chain carries TRBV28 and TRBJ2-7; TRBD2 agrees at 10 bases. V dropped 5 bases and J dropped 7; count of bases not matched to a gene: 8. From germline, CDR1 is MDHEN and CDR2 SYDVKM. The CDR3 sequence is 14 residues long.

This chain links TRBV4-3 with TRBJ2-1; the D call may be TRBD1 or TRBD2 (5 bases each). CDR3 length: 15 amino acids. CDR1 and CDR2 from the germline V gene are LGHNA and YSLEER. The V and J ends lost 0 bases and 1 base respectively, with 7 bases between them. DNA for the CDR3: TGCGCCAGCAGCCAAGAGGGGGTTTCCTACAATGAGCAGTTCTTC. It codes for CASSQEGVSYNEQFF.

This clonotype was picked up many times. The CDR3: CSVGTGGRETQYF. The DNA of the CDR3 is TGCAGCGTTGGGACAGGGGGAAGAGAGACCCAGTACTTC. The gene calls are TRBV29-1 and TRBJ2-5, with TRBD1 identical over 10 bases. Per germline, CDR1 SQVTM and CDR2 ANQGSEA. This CDR3 has 13 residues. J lost 4 bases, V lost 4 bases, and 3 bases had no gene match.

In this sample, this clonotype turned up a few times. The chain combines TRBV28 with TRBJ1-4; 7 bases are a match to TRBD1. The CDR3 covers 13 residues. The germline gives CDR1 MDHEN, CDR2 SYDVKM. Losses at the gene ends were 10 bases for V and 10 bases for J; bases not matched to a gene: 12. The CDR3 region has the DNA TGTGCCACCACAGGACAGGATCGGAGAAAACTGTTTTTT. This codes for CATTGQDRRKLFF.

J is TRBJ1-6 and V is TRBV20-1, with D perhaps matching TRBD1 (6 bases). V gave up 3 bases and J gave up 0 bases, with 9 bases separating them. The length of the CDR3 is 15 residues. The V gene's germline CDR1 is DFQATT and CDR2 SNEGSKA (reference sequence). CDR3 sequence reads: CSASLQGSYNSPLHF. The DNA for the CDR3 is TGCAGTGCTAGTCTACAGGGCTCCTATAATTCACCCCTCCACTTT.

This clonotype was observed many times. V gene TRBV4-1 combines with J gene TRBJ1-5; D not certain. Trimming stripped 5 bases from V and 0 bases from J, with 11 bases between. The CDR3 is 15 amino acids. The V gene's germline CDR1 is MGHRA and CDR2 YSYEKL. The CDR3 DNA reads TGCGCCAGCAGCAGCGAGCCACATAGCAATCAGCCCCAGCATTTT. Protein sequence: CASSSEPHSNQPQHF.

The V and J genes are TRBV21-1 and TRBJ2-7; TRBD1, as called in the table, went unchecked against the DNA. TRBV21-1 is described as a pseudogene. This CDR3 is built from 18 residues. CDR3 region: CASSKAKGTGRQTYEQYF. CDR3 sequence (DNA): TGTGCCAGCAGCAAAGCCAAGGGTACCGGGAGACAAACCTACGAGCAGTACTTC.

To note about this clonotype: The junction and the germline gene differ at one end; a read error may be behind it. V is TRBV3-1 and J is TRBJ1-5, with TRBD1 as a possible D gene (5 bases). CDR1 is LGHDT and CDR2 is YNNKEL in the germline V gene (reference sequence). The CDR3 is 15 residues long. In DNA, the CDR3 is TGTGCCAGCAGCCAAGGTCTAGGGGATTTTCAGCTCCAGCATTTT. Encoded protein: CASSQGLGDFQLQHF.

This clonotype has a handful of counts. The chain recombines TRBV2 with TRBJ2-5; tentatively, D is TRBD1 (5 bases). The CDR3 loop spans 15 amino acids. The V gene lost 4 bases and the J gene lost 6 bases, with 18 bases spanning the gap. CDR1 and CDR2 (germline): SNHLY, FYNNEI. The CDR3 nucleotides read TGTGCCAGCAGTGGGCAGGGTGGAGTAAGAAAGACCCAGTACTTC. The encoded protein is CASSGQGGVRKTQYF.

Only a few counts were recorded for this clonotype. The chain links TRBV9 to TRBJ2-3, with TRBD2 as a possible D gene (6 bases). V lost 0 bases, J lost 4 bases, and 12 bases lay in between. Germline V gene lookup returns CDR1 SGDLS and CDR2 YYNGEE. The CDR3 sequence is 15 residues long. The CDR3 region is CASSVGTNTADTQYF. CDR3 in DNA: TGTGCCAGCAGCGTAGGGACTAACACCGCAGATACGCAGTATTTT.

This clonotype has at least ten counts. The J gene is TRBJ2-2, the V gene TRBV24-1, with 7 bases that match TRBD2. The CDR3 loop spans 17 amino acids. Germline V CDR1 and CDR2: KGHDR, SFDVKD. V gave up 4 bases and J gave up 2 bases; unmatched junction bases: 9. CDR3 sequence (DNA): TGTGCCACCAGTGACCCCGGACTGGGACTAAACACCGGGGAGCTGTTTTTT. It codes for CATSDPGLGLNTGELFF.